This T cell receptor beta chain was sequenced for a study of beta chain features in type 1 diabetes (dated by TCRdb to the late 2010s). With regard to the full study: Mean age, gender distribution, total cell number and subset yield did not differ between patients and healthy donors. A total of over 90,000,000 sorted cells were examined across all samples, and a strong correlation was observed between cell number per subset and RNA yield. The study compared the TCRB repertoires of sorted circulating CD4+ T cell subsets in recently diagnosed type 1 diabetes patients with those in matched healthy donors. Naive and central memory subsets were obtained from all 30 or so donors, but regulatory and stem cell-like memory subsets were isolated from only 8 patients and roughly 8 healthy donors. Points the paper makes about the study in general: Because the HLA sub-analyses included only small numbers of individuals, any influence of HLA type on TCRB rearrangement was left unresolved. PCR may preferentially amplify shorter templates, but because patient and control samples were amplified and corrected together, any resulting skew would affect both groups equally. Because cDNA was sequenced instead of genomic DNA, activated cells with high expression could be over-represented, although the groups did not differ in activation or CD3 levels. Naive, central memory and regulatory TCRB repertoires appeared to be more alike among patients than among healthy donors. At VDJ recombination sites, type 1 diabetes patients had fewer insertions and more deleted nucleotides, which implies abnormalities in thymic rearrangement. Type 1 diabetes patients showed a moderate but significant shortening of TCRB CDR3 length in all four CD4+ subsets.

The entire isolated RNA was reverse transcribed using the High Capacity cDNA Reverse Transcription Kit, and thus expressed TCRB transcripts were sequenced. Deep immunoSEQ sequencing was applied to naive, central memory and regulatory T cell samples, giving an average of roughly 3.3 million total reads per sample. Sorted cells were lysed in RLT buffer, and RNA was extracted using DNase-treated RNeasy Micro or Mini kits according to cell number. To prevent cross-contamination, each cell subset was processed individually, whereas patient and healthy donor samples were processed jointly. The immunoSEQ multiplex PCR was used to amplify TCRB sequences from cDNA, yielding 87-bp fragments that span the CDR3 region. The amplicons were sequenced using the Illumina HiSeq platform. As for how the authors treated the data: Synthetic template baselines were used to correct PCR bias computationally, reads within Hamming distance 2 were collapsed together, and singletons that could not be merged were discarded. Reads were aligned against IMGT so that V, D and J genes, CDR3 length and insertions or deletions at six rearrangement sites could be assigned. Within each subset, clonotype counts were normalized to sorted cell number, and only after that were true diversity and Gini coefficients computed with the tcR R package. Repertoire sharing was quantified using the overlap coefficient calculated on TCRB nucleotide sequences. Out-of-frame TCRB sequences from naive cells were analyzed to stand in for the pre-selection repertoire. Drawn from immuneACCESS, this table holds only the in-frame rearrangements with V and J called that TCRdb kept. Clones are partly lost; checked studies trace under half to an unresolved V gene and leave the rest unexplained. The DNA gave D and trimming, while V, J and clone size come from that table. This sample gives roughly 250,000 clones in total; about a fifth of them show up just once. Less than 0.03% of the sample belongs to the ten largest clones.

This clone was detected a few times. There is no known antigen for this receptor. Base qualities are not at hand, and no much larger clone is one base apart. The CDR3 numbers 14 residues from cysteine through phenylalanine. The only DNA kept is the CDR3, 42 bases in frame from the first base. In the germline V gene, CDR1 corresponds to SGHTA and CDR2 to FQGTGA. Trimming takes 5 bases from V and 11 bases from J, and the germline ends sit 19 bases apart. From each donor, a single peripheral blood sample of 95 to 150 mL on average was drawn into heparinised tubes. Using a panel that included CD45RO, CCR7, CD25, CD127, CD95 and CD27, naive, central memory, regulatory and stem cell-like memory CD4+ T cells were sorted on a BD FACSAria II. Every sorted population had a purity above 95%. PBMCs were isolated right away by Lymphoprep density gradient centrifugation and were stained directly, without culture. To minimize batch effects, samples were stained and sorted in pairs, one healthy donor with one patient per experiment.

The V gene is TRBV7-3 and the J gene is TRBJ2-1; TRBD2 could be the D gene, as 5 bases match. This receptor was taken from a woman between 40 and 55 years old with type 1 diabetes. Source material: naive CD4+ T cells from blood. The cell subset or site tag for this specimen amounts to: true naive CD4+ T cells. The CDR3 loop reads CASSLQLTGGQQFF. The DNA reads TGTGCCAGCAGCCTACAACTCACTGGCGGGCAGCAGTTCTTC.